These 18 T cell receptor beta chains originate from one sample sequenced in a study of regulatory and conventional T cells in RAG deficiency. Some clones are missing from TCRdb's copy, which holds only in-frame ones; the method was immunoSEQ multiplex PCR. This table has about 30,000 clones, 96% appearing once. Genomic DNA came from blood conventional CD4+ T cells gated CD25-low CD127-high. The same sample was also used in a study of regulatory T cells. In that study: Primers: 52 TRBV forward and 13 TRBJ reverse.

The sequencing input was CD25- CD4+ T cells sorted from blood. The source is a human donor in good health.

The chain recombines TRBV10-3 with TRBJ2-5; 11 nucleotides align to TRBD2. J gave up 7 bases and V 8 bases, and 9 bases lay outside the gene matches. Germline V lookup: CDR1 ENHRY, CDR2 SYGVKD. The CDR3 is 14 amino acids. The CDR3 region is CAIGTSGSGGTQYF. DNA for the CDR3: TGTGCCATCGGGACTAGCGGTTCGGGTGGGACCCAGTACTTC.

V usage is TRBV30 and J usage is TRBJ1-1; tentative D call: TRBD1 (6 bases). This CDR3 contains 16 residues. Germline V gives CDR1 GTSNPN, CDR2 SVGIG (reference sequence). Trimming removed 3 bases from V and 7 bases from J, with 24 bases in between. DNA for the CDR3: TGTGCCTGGAGGGGAGCCCTATTTACAGGGATGAATGAAGCTTTCTTT. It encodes CAWRGALFTGMNEAFF. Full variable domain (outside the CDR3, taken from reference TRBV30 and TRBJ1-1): SQTIHQWPATLVQPVGSPLSLECTVEGTSNPNLYWYRQAAGRGLQLLFYSVGIGQISSEVPQNLSASRPQDRQFILSSKKLLLSDSGFYLCAWRGALFTGMNEAFFGQGTRLTVV.

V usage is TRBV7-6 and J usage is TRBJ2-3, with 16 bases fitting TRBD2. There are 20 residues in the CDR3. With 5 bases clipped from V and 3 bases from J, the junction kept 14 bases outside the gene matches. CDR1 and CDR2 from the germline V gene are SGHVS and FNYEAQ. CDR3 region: CASSPRVGTSGRAGTDTQYF. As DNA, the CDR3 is TGTGCCAGCAGCCCCCGGGTCGGGACTAGCGGGAGGGCCGGTACAGATACGCAGTATTTT.

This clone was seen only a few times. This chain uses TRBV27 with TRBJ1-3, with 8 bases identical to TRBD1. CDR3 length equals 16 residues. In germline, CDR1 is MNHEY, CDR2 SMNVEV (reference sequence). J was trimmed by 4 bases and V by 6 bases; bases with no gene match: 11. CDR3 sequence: CASRRMSTGDGNTIYF. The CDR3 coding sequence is TGTGCCAGCAGGCGGATGTCGACAGGGGACGGAAACACCATATATTTT.

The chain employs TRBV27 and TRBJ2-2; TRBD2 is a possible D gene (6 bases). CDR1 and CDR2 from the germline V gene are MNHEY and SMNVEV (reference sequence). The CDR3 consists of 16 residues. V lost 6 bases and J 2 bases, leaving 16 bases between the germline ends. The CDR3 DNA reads TGTGCCAGCAGCCCCCGCCCTAGCGCTAACACCGGGGAGCTGTTTTTT. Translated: CASSPRPSANTGELFF.

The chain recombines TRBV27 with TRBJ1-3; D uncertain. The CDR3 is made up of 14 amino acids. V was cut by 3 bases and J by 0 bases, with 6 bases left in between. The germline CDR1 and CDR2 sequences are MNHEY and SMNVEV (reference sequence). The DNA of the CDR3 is TGTGCCAGCAGTTTTAAACACTCTGGAAACACCATATATTTT. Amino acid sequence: CASSFKHSGNTIYF.

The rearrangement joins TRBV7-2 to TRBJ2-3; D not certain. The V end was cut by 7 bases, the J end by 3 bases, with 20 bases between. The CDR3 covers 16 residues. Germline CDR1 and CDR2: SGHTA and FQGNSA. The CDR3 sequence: CASNTNGVQYTDTQYF. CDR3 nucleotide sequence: TGTGCCAGCAATACTAATGGTGTGCAATATACAGATACGCAGTATTTT.

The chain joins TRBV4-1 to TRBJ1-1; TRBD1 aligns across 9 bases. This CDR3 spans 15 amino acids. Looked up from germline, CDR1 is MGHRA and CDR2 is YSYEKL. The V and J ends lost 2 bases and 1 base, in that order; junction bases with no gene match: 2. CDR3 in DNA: TGCGCCAGCAGCCAACCGGGACAGGGGAACACTGAAGCTTTCTTT. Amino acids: CASSQPGQGNTEAFF.

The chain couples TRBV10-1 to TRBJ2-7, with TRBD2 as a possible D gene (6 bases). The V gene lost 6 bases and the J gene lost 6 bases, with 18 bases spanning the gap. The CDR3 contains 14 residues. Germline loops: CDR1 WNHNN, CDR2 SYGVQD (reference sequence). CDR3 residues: CASSGGTVVREQYF. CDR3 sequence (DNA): TGCGCCAGCAGCGGAGGGACGGTGGTCCGCGAGCAGTACTTC.

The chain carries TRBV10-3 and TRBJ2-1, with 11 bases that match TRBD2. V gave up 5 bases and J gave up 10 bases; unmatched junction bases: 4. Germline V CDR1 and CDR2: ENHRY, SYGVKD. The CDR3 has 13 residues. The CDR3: CAISFVAGGEQFF. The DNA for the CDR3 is TGTGCCATCAGTTTCGTAGCGGGAGGGGAGCAGTTCTTC.

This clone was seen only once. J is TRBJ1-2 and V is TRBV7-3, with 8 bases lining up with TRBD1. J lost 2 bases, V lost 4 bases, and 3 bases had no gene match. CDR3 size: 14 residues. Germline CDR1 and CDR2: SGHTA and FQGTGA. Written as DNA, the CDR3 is TGTGCCAGCAGCTCGCGACAGGGGAACTATGGCTACACCTTC. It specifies CASSSRQGNYGYTF.

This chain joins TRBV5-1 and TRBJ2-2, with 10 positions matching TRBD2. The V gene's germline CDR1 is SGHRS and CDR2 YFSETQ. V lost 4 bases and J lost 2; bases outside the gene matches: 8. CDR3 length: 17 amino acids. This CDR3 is CASSPTIAGGNTGELFF. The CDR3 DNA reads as TGCGCCAGCAGCCCGACCATAGCGGGGGGAAACACCGGGGAGCTGTTTTTT.

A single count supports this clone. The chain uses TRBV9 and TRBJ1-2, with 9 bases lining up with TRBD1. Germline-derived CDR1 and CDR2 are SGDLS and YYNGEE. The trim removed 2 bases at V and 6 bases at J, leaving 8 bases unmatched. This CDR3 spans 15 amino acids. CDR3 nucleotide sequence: TGTGCCAGCAGCGTCCTCCGGGACAGGGCAAATGGCTACACCTTC. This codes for CASSVLRDRANGYTF.

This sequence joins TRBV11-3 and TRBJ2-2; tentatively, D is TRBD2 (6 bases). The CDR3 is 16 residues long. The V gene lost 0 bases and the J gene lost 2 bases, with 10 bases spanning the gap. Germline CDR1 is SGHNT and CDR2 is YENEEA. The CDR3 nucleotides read TGTGCCAGCAGCTTAGATTCGGGGGACAACACCGGGGAGCTGTTTTTT. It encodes CASSLDSGDNTGELFF.

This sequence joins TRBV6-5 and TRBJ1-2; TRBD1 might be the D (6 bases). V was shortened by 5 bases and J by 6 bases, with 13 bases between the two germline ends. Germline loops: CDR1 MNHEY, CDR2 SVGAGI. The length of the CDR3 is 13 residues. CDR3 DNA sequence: TGTGCCAGCAGTAAACAGGGTGTTGATGGCTACACCTTC. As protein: CASSKQGVDGYTF.

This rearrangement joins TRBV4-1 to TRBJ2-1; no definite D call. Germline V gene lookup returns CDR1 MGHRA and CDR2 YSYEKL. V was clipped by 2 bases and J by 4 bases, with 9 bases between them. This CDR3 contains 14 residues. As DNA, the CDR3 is TGCGCCAGCAGCCAAACTACTGGGTACAATGAGCAGTTCTTC. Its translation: CASSQTTGYNEQFF.

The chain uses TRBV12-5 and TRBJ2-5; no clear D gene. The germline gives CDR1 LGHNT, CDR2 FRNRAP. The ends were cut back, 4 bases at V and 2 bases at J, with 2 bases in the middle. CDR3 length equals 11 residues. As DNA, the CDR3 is TGTGCTAGTGGTTCTCAAGAGACCCAGTACTTC. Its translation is CASGSQETQYF.

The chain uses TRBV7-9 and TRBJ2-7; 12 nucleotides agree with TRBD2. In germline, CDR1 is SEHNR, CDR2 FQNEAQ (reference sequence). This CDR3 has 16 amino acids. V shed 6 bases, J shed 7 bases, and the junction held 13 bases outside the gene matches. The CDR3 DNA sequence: TGTGCCAGCAGACGGGTACTAGCGGGGGGACCAGGTGAGCAGTACTTC. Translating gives CASRRVLAGGPGEQYF. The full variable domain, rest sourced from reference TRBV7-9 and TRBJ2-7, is DTGVSQNPRHKITKRGQNVTFRCDPISEHNRLYWYRQTLGQGPEFLTYFQNEAQLEKSRLLSDRFSAERPKGSFSTLEIQRTEQGDSAMYLCASRRVLAGGPGEQYFGPGTRLTVT.